This T cell receptor beta chain was captured by sequencing in a study of cytomegalovirus exposure and HLA in healthy donors. Study-level background: From HLA-typed donors, an early data release held about 85 million unique TCRs. Notes on the study in general: As a later analysis showed, a missense DCLRE1C variant was linked to trimming of TCR beta V- and J-genes. In all likelihood, a cluster of highly shared sequence variants was a sequencing artifact. Previously analyzed data showed that most TCR beta V segments were productive at a frequency of about 87% or about 30%.

The CDR3 loop spans 15 amino acids. Germline V gives CDR1 SGHTA, CDR2 FQGNSA. V was clipped by 5 bases and J by 2 bases, with 13 bases between them. With respect to this clone: Its antigen remains unidentified.

PCR involved 60 Vbeta and 13 Jbeta primers. Clones were read by immunoSEQ multiplex PCR, and TCRdb kept only the in-frame ones, dropping some. Found here are approximately 190,000 clones, approximately 79% of them singletons; the top ten hold roughly 6.3%. The rearrangement joins TRBV7-2 to TRBJ2-1, with D perhaps matching TRBD2 (6 bases). The sequencing input was PBMCs. This clonotype originated in a man aged 35 to 55 in good health and CMV-seropositive. The CDR3 reads CASSARLGPYNEQFF. In DNA form, the CDR3 reads TGTGCCAGCAGCGCCCGACTAGGTCCCTACAATGAGCAGTTCTTC.